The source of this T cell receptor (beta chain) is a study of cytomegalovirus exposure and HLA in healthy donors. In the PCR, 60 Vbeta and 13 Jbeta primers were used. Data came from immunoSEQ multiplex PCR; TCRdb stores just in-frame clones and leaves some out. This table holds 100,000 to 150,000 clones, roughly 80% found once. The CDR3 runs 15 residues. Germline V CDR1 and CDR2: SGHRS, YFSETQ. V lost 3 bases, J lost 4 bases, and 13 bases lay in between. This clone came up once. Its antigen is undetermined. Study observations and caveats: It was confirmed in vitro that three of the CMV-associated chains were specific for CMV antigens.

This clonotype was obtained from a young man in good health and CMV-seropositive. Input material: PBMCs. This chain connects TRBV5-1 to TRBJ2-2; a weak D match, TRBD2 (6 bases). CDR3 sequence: CASSSVGGSTGELFF. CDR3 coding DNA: TGCGCCAGCAGCTCGGTGGGGGGATCCACCGGGGAGCTGTTTTTT.